The T cell receptor (beta chain) under discussion was sequenced for a study of cytomegalovirus exposure and HLA in healthy donors. With 60 Vbeta and 13 Jbeta primers, the PCR was carried out. Profiling relied on immunoSEQ multiplex PCR, and the TCRdb table lists in-frame clones only, not all of them. The table lists 150,000 to 200,000 clones, around 74% of them singletons, with approximately 2.4% in the top ten. Details on this clone: Antigen: not known.

CDR3 length equals 17 residues. The germline V gene encodes CDR1 SNHLY and CDR2 FYNNEI. V lost 6 bases, J lost 4 bases, and 15 bases stayed unmatched. Study-level findings and limits: As a later analysis showed, a missense DCLRE1C variant was linked to trimming of TCR beta V- and J-genes. Presence/absence analyses assumed roughly uniform sequencing depth across donors, which may not hold. Per a later analysis, HLA-associated TCR beta chains showed more clonal expansion than other, equally common TCR beta chains. In an earlier analysis, most TCR beta V segments were productive about 87% or about 30% of the time.

The receptor comes from a female donor in good health and CMV-seronegative. The sample comprised PBMCs. The rearrangement joins TRBV2 to TRBJ2-4; 7 nucleotides agree with TRBD2. The CDR3 coding sequence is TGTGCCAGCAGGCTTGGGGCGGGAGTGTTGGTGAAAAACATTCAGTACTTC. Its translation: CASRLGAGVLVKNIQYF.